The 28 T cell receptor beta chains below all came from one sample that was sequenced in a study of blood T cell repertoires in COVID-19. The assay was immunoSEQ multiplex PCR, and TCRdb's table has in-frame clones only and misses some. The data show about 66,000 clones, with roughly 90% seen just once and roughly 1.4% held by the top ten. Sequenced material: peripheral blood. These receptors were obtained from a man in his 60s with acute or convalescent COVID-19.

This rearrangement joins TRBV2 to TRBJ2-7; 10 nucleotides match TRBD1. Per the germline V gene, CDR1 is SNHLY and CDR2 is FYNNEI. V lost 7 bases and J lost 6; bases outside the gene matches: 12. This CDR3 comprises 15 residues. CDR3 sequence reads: CASKEVGQGNGEQYF. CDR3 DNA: TGTGCCAGCAAGGAGGTGGGACAGGGGAATGGCGAGCAGTACTTC. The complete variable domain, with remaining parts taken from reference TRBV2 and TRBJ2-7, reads EPEVTQTPSHQVTQMGQEVILRCVPISNHLYFYWYRQILGQKVEFLVSFYNNEISEKSEIFDDQFSVERPDGSNFTLKIRSTKLEDSAMYFCASKEVGQGNGEQYFGPGTRLTVT.

The CDR3 DNA reads TGTGCCAGCAGCCCGCAAGACAGGGGGCGCGGGACAGATACGCAGTATTTT. It specifies CASSPQDRGRGTDTQYF. V usage is TRBV7-3 and J usage is TRBJ2-3, with 10 bases lining up with TRBD1. Germline V gene sequence: CDR1 SGHTA, CDR2 FQGTGA. The trim removed 5 bases at V and 3 bases at J, leaving 11 bases unmatched. The CDR3 runs 17 residues.

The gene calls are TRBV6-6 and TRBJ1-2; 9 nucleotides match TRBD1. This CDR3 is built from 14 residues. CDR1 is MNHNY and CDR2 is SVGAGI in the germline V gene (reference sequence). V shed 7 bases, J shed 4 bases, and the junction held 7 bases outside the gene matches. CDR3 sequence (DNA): TGTGCCAGCACTCCCGGGACAGGGTCCTATGGCTACACCTTC. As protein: CASTPGTGSYGYTF.

CDR3 region: CASSPSPATNEKLFF. For the CDR3, the DNA is TGTGCCAGCAGTCCGTCTCCTGCAACTAATGAAAAACTGTTTTTT. The rearrangement links TRBV5-4 to TRBJ1-4; D not resolved. The length of the CDR3 is 15 residues. Trimming left V 5 bases short and J 0 bases short, with 11 bases between. The germline V gene has CDR1 SGHNT and CDR2 YYREEE (reference sequence).

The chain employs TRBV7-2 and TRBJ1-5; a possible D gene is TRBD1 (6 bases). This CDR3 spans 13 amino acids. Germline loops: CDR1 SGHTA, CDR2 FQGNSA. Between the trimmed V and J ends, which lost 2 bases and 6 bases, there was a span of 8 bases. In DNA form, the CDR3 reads TGTGCCAGCAGCTTAAGGGGGACTCAGCCCCAGCATTTT. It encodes CASSLRGTQPQHF.

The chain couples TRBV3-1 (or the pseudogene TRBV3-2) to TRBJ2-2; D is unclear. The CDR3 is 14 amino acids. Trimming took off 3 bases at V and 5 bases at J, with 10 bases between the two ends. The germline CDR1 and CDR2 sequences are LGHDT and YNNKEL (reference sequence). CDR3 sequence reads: CASSHPLATGELFF. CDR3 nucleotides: TGTGCCAGCAGCCACCCTTTGGCAACCGGGGAGCTGTTTTTT.

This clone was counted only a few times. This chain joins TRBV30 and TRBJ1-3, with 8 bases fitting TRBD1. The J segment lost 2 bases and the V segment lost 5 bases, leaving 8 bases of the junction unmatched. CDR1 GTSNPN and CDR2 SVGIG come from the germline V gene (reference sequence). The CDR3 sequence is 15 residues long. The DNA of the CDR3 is TGTGCCTGGGGGACAGGTTCATGGGCTGGAAACACCATATATTTT. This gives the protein CAWGTGSWAGNTIYF.

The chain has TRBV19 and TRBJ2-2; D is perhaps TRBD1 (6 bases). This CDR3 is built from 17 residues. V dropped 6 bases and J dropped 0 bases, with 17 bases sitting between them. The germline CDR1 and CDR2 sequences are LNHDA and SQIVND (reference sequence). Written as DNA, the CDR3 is TGTGCCAGTAGCAACCGGCGGACAGCCACGAACACCGGGGAGCTGTTTTTT. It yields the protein CASSNRRTATNTGELFF. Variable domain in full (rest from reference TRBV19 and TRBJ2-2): DGGITQSPKYLFRKEGQNVTLSCEQNLNHDAMYWYRQDPGQGLRLIYYSQIVNDFQKGDIAEGYSVSREKKESFPLTVTSAQKNPTAFYLCASSNRRTATNTGELFFGEGSRLTVL.

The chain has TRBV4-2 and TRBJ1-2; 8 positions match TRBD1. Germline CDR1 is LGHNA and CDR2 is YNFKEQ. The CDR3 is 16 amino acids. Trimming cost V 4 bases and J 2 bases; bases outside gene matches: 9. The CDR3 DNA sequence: TGTGCCAGCAGCCTTACGCGAGGACAGGGAAACTATGGCTACACCTTC. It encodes CASSLTRGQGNYGYTF.

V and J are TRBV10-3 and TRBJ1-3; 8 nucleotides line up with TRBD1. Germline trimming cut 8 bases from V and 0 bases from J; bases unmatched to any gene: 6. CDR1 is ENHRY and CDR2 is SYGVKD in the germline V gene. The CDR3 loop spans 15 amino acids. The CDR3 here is CAIGRTGNSGNTIYF. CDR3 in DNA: TGTGCCATCGGAAGGACAGGGAACTCTGGAAACACCATATATTTT.

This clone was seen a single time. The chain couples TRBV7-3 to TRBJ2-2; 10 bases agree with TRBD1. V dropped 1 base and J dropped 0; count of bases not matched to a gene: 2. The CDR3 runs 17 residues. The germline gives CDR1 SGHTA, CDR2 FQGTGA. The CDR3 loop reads CASSLIGQGANTGELFF. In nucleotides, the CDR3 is TGTGCCAGCAGCTTAATAGGACAGGGGGCGAACACCGGGGAGCTGTTTTTT.

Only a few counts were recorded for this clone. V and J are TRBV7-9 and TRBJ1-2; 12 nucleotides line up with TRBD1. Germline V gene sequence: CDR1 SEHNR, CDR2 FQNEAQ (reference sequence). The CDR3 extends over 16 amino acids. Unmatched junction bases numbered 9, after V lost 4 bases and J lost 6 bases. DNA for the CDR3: TGTGCCAGCAGCTCAAGCGGGACAGGGGGCTATGATGGCTACACCTTC. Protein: CASSSSGTGGYDGYTF.

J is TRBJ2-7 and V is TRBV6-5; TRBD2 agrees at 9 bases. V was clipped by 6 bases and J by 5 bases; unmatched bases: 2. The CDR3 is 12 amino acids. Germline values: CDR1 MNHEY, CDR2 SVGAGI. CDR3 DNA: TGTGCCAGCAGGTCTAGCGGGAACGAGCAGTACTTC. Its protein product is CASRSSGNEQYF.

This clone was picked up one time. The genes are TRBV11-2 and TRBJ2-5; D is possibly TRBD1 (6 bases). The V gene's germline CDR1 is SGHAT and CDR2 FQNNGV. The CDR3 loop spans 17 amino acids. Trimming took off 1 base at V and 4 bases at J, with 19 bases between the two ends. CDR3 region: CASSLGRAGAPGETQYF. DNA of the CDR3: TGTGCCAGCAGCTTAGGTCGGGCAGGGGCCCCGGGAGAGACCCAGTACTTC.

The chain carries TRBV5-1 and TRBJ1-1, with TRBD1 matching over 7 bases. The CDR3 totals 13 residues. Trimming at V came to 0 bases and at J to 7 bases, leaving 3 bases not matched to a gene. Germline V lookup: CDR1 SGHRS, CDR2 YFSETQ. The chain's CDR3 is CASSLETGYEAFF. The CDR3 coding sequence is TGCGCCAGCAGCTTGGAGACAGGGTATGAAGCTTTCTTT.

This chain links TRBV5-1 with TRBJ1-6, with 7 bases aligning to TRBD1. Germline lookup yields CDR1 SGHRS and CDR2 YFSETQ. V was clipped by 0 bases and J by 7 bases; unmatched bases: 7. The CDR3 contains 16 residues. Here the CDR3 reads CASSLGPGTANSPLHF. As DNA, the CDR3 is TGCGCCAGCAGCTTGGGTCCCGGGACAGCGAATTCACCCCTCCACTTT.

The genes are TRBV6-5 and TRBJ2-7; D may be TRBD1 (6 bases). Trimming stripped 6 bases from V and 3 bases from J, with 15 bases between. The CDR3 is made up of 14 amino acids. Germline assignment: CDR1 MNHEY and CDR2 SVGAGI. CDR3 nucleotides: TGTGCCAGCAGCTCCTCAGGGGCAGACTACGAGCAGTACTTC. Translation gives CASSSSGADYEQYF.

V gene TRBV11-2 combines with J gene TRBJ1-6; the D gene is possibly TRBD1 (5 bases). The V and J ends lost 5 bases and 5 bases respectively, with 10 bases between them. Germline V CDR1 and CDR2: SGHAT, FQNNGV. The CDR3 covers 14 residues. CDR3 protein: CASSLTTDNSPLHF. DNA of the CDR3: TGTGCCAGCAGCCTTACGACAGATAATTCACCCCTCCACTTT.

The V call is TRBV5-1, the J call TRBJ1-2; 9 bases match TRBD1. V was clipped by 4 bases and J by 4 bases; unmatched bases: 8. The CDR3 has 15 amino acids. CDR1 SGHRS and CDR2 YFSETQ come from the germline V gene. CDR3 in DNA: TGCGCCAGCAGCCCGGTACAGGGGGCCGGCTATGGCTACACCTTC. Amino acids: CASSPVQGAGYGYTF.

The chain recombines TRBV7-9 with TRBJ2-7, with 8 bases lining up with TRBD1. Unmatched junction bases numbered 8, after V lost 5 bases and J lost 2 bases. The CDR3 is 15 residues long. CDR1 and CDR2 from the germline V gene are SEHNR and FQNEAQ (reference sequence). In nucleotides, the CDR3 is TGTGCCAGCAGCCTGGGCCAGACAGGGGCCTACGAGCAGTACTTC. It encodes CASSLGQTGAYEQYF.

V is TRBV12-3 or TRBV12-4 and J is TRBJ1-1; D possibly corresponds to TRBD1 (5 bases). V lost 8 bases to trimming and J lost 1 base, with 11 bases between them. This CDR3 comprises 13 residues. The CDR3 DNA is TGTGCCAGCCGGGGGACCCCGAACACTGAAGCTTTCTTT. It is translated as CASRGTPNTEAFF.

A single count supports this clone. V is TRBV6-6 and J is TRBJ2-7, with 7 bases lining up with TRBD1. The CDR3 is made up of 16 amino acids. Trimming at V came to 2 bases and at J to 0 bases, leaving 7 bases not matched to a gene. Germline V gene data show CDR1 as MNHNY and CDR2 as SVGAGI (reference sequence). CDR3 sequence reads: CASSYAPGQSSYEQYF. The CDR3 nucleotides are TGTGCCAGCAGTTACGCCCCGGGACAGAGCTCCTACGAGCAGTACTTC.

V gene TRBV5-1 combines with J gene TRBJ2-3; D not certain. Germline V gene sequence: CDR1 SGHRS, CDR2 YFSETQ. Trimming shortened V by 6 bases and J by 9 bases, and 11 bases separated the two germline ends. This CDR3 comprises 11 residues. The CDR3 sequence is CASTLLYTQYF. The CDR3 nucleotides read TGCGCCAGCACCTTACTTTACACGCAGTATTTT. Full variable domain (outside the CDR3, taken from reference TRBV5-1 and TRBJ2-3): KAGVTQTPRYLIKTRGQQVTLSCSPISGHRSVSWYQQTPGQGLQFLFEYFSETQRNKGNFPGRFSGRQFSNSRSEMNVSTLELGDSALYLCASTLLYTQYFGPGTRLTVL.

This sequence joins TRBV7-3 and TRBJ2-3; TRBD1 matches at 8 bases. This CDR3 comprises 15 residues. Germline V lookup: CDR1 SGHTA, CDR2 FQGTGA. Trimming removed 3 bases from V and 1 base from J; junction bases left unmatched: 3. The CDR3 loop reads CASSLSRGRTDTQYF. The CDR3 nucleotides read TGTGCCAGCAGCTTGTCCAGGGGGCGCACAGATACGCAGTATTTT.

DNA of the CDR3: TGTGCCAGCAGCTTGGCCAGGGGATGGAAAGAGACCCAGTACTTC. It yields the protein CASSLARGWKETQYF. V gene TRBV5-5 combines with J gene TRBJ2-5; maybe TRBD1 (6 bases). V gave up 0 bases and J gave up 3 bases, with 12 bases separating them. The germline gives CDR1 SGHKS, CDR2 YYEKEE (reference sequence). This CDR3 region has 15 residues.

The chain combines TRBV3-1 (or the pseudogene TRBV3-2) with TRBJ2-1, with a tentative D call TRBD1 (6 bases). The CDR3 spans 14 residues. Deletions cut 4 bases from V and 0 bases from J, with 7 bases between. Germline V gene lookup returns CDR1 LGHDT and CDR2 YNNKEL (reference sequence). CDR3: CASSPDSSYNEQFF. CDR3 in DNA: TGTGCCAGCAGCCCGGACAGCTCCTACAATGAGCAGTTCTTC.

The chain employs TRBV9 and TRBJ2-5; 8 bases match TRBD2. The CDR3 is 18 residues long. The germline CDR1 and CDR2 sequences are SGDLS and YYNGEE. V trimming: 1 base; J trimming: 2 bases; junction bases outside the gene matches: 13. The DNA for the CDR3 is TGTGCCAGCAGCGTAAGGTGGGGTGCGCGGGGGGCTCAAGAGACCCAGTACTTC. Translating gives CASSVRWGARGAQETQYF.

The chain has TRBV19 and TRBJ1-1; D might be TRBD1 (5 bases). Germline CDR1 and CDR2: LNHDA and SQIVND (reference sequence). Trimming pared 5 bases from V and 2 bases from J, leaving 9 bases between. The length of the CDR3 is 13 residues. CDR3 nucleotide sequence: TGTGCCAGTAGTGGACATGTAAACACTGAAGCTTTCTTT. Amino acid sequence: CASSGHVNTEAFF.